Each of the 13 T cell receptor beta chains below was sequenced from the same sample in a study of blood T cell repertoires in COVID-19. Produced via immunoSEQ multiplex PCR; TCRdb's table is partial and in-frame only. The sample has over 150,000 clones; approximately 80% are singletons. The sample comprised peripheral blood. The receptors here all came from a woman aged 55-70 years with acute or convalescent COVID-19.

The CDR3 loop reads CASRPPGTGNNEQFF. The CDR3, as DNA: TGTGCCAGCAGGCCCCCCGGGACAGGGAACAATGAGCAGTTCTTC. The rearrangement links TRBV28 to TRBJ2-1; TRBD1 aligns across 9 bases. V was pared by 6 bases and J by 5 bases, with 8 bases of the junction left unmatched. Germline V gives CDR1 MDHEN, CDR2 SYDVKM. This CDR3 has 15 residues.

The gene calls are TRBV5-6 and TRBJ1-3; TRBD1 is a possible D gene (5 bases). CDR1 is SGHDT, CDR2 YYEEEE, per germline. The CDR3 runs 17 residues. V lost 3 bases to trimming and J lost 2 bases, with 18 bases between them. In DNA, the CDR3 is TGTGCCAGCAGCTCTACAGGTGCCCTCTGGACTGGAAACACCATATATTTT. Translation: CASSSTGALWTGNTIYF.

The chain carries TRBV3-1 (or the pseudogene TRBV3-2) and TRBJ2-3; TRBD2 aligns across 14 bases. The CDR3 contains 17 residues. CDR1 and CDR2 (germline): LGHDT, YNNKEL (reference sequence). The V and J ends lost 6 bases and 0 bases, in that order; junction bases with no gene match: 5. Here the CDR3 DNA reads TGTGCCAGCAGGGGCTGGACTAGCGGGGGGAGCACAGATACGCAGTATTTT. Its translation is CASRGWTSGGSTDTQYF.

The chain is built from TRBV10-2 and TRBJ1-6; the match to TRBD1 covers 7 bases. The CDR3 is 17 amino acids. Germline lookup yields CDR1 WSHSY and CDR2 SAAADI. V lost 3 bases, J lost 0 bases, and 5 bases stayed unmatched. CDR3: CASSEAQGSSYNSPLHF. In DNA, the CDR3 is TGCGCCAGCAGTGAAGCACAGGGGAGCTCCTATAATTCACCCCTCCACTTT.

The genes are TRBV3-1 (or the pseudogene TRBV3-2) and TRBJ1-6; maybe TRBD1 (5 bases). This CDR3 comprises 17 residues. Germline CDR1 reads LGHDT; CDR2 reads YNNKEL (reference sequence). Trimming removed 7 bases at V and 8 bases at J, with 24 bases between. In DNA, the CDR3 is TGTGCCAGCATGTCGATGCAGGGTCTCCCTTCTCATTCACCCCTCCACTTT. Its protein is CASMSMQGLPSHSPLHF.

The chain recombines TRBV19 with TRBJ1-1; TRBD1 might be the D (5 bases). CDR1 and CDR2 (germline): LNHDA, SQIVND (reference sequence). The CDR3 is 15 residues long. Trimming took 0 bases from V and 0 from J, leaving 8 bases between them. The CDR3 coding sequence is TGTGCCAGTAGTATAGATCAGGGTTTGAACACTGAAGCTTTCTTT. Translated: CASSIDQGLNTEAFF.

The chain carries TRBV3-1 (or the pseudogene TRBV3-2) and TRBJ2-3, with 16 bases fitting TRBD2. After removal of 4 bases from V and 3 bases from J, the junction contained 4 bases not matched to a gene. The CDR3 consists of 17 residues. The germline gives CDR1 LGHDT, CDR2 YNNKEL (reference sequence). CDR3 coding DNA: TGTGCCAGCAGCCCGGGACTAGCGGGGGGGCTGACAGATACGCAGTATTTT. Its protein product is CASSPGLAGGLTDTQYF.

The CDR3 sequence is CASSSPVVPSPKSYNEQFF. CDR3 sequence (DNA): TGCGCCAGCAGCTCACCCGTCGTCCCTTCGCCTAAGAGTTACAATGAGCAGTTCTTC. This rearrangement joins TRBV4-1 to TRBJ2-1, with D uncertain. CDR1 MGHRA and CDR2 YSYEKL come from the germline V gene. This CDR3 contains 19 residues. V dropped 5 bases and J dropped 4 bases, with 27 bases sitting between them.

J is TRBJ1-3 and V is TRBV19; no clear D. Germline CDR1 LNHDA, CDR2 SQIVND (reference sequence). Deletions cut 3 bases from V and 0 bases from J, with 15 bases between. CDR3 size: 17 residues. This CDR3 reads CASSISSGVLSGNTIYF. CDR3 in DNA: TGTGCCAGTAGTATTTCATCGGGTGTCCTCTCTGGAAACACCATATATTTT.

The genes are TRBV6-6 and TRBJ1-5, with a possible D match to TRBD1 (5 bases). The V and J ends lost 10 bases and 0 bases respectively, with 13 bases between them. The germline V gene encodes CDR1 MNHNY and CDR2 SVGAGI (reference sequence). This CDR3 spans 14 amino acids. For the CDR3, the DNA is TGTGCCACCCGACAGTCTTATAGCAATCAGCCCCAGCATTTT. The encoded protein is CATRQSYSNQPQHF.

The J gene is TRBJ2-3, the V gene TRBV5-1, with a tentative D call TRBD1 (6 bases). The germline V gene encodes CDR1 SGHRS and CDR2 YFSETQ. V was shortened by 0 bases and J by 3 bases, with 14 bases between the two germline ends. The CDR3 is 16 residues long. CDR3 DNA sequence: TGCGCCAGCAGCTTGGGACAGGTAGGGGCGACAGATACGCAGTATTTT. Translated, it gives CASSLGQVGATDTQYF.

The chain uses TRBV19 and TRBJ2-2, with 7 bases lining up with TRBD1. The CDR3 covers 14 residues. V shed 5 bases, J shed 3 bases, and the junction held 3 bases outside the gene matches. Per germline, CDR1 LNHDA and CDR2 SQIVND (reference sequence). Here the CDR3 reads CASSWDRDTGELFF. In nucleotides, the CDR3 is TGTGCCAGTAGTTGGGACAGAGACACCGGGGAGCTGTTTTTT.

J is TRBJ1-1 and V is TRBV19; 9 nucleotides match TRBD1. V dropped 0 bases and J dropped 5; count of bases not matched to a gene: 13. The CDR3 loop spans 18 amino acids. The V gene's germline CDR1 is LNHDA and CDR2 SQIVND (reference sequence). This chain's CDR3 is CASSIDLRRQGGDTEAFF. Written as DNA, the CDR3 is TGTGCCAGTAGTATAGATCTGCGGAGACAGGGGGGAGATACTGAAGCTTTCTTT.